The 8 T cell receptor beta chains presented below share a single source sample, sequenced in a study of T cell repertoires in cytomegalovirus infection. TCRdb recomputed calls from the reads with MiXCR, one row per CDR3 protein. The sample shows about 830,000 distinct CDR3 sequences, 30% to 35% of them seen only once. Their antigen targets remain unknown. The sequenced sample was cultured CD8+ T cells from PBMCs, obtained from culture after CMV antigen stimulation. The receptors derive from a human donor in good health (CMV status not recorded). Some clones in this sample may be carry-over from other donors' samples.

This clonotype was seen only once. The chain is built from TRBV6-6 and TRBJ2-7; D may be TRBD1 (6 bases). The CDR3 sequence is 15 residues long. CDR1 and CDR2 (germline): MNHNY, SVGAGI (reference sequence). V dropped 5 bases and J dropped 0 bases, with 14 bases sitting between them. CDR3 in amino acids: CASSHRDMNSYEQYF. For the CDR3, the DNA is TGTGCCAGCAGTCACCGGGACATGAACTCCTACGAGCAGTACTTC.

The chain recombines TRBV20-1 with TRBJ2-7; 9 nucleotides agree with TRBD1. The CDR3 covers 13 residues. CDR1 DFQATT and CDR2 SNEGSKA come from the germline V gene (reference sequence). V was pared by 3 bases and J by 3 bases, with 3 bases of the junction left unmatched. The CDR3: CSARGTGLYEQYV. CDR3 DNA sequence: TGCAGTGCTAGGGGGACAGGGCTCTACGAGCAGTACGTC.

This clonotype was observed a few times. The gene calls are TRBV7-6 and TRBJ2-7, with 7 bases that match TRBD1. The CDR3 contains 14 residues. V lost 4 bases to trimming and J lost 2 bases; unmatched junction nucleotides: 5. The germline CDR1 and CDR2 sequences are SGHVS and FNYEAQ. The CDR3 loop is CASSSTGLPYEQYF. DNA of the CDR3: TGTGCCAGCAGCTCGACAGGGCTACCCTACGAGCAGTACTTC. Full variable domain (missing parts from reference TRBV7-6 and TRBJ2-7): GAGVSQSPRYKVTKRGQDVALRCDPISGHVSLYWYRQALGQGPEFLTYFNYEAQQDKSGLPNDRFSAERPEGSISTLTIQRTEQRDSAMYRCASSSTGLPYEQYFGPGTRLTVT.

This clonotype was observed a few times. The CDR3 spells CASSYSVGTSGSYNEQFF. The DNA of the CDR3 is TGTGCCAGCAGTTACTCGGTGGGGACTAGCGGATCCTACAATGAGCAGTTCTTC. V usage is TRBV6-2 or TRBV6-3 and J usage is TRBJ2-1, with TRBD2 identical over 11 bases. Unmatched junction bases numbered 5, after V lost 0 bases and J lost 1 base. This CDR3 has 18 residues. Germline V CDR1 and CDR2: MNHEY, SVGEGT.

CDR3: CASRQGPYGYTF. The CDR3 nucleotides read TGTGCCAGCAGACAGGGGCCTTATGGCTACACCTTC. The chain links TRBV9 to TRBJ1-2, with 7 positions matching TRBD1. The germline gives CDR1 SGDLS, CDR2 YYNGEE. With 5 bases clipped from V and 5 bases from J, the junction kept 3 bases outside the gene matches. The CDR3 is made up of 12 amino acids. The full variable domain, its missing parts supplied by reference TRBV9 and TRBJ1-2, is DSGVTQTPKHLITATGQRVTLRCSPRSGDLSVYWYQQSLDQGLQFLIQYYNGEERAKGNILERFSAQQFPDLHSELNLSSLELGDSALYFCASRQGPYGYTFGSGTRLTVV.

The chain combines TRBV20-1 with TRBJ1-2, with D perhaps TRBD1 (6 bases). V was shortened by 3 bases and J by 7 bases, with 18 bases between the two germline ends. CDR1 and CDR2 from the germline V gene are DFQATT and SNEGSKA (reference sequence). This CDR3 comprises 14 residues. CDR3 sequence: CSASRRDTRFGYTF. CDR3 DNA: TGCAGTGCTAGCAGACGGGACACTCGATTTGGCTACACCTTC.

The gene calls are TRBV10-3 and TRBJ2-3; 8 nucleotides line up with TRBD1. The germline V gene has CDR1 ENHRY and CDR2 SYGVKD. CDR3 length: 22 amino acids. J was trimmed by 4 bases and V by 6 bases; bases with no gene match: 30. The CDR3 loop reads CAIRIRLHSGQGASGGADTQYF. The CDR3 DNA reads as TGTGCCATCAGGATTAGGCTGCATAGTGGGCAGGGGGCGAGTGGAGGGGCAGATACGCAGTATTTT.

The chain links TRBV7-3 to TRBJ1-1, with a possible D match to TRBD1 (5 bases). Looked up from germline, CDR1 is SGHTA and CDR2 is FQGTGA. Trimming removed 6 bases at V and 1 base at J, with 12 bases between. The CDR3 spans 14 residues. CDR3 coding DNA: TGTGCCAGCAGTGAACCAGGGAGGAACACTGAAGCTTTCTTT. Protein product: CASSEPGRNTEAFF.